The 17 T cell receptor beta chains given below trace back to one sample, sequenced in a study of T-cell reconstitution after alpha-beta-depleted transplantation in children. Preparing the TCRbeta library involved the use of unique molecular identifiers. TCRdb itself ran the PCR reads through MiXCR, one entry per CDR3 protein. The table has 490,000 or so distinct CDR3 sequences, 10% seen once. The sequencing used PBMCs, collected before TCRalphabeta/CD19-depleted stem cell transplant. The source of these receptors is a child aged 2-9 years with inherited bone marrow failure, due to receive a stem cell transplant.

This chain joins TRBV5-5 and TRBJ2-6; unclear D gene. Germline CDR1 reads SGHKS; CDR2 reads YYEKEE (reference sequence). The V and J ends lost 1 base and 6 bases respectively, with 5 bases between them. CDR3 size: 13 residues. The chain's CDR3 is CASSLTEANVLTF. DNA for the CDR3: TGTGCCAGCAGCTTGACTGAGGCCAACGTCCTGACTTTC.

There are a few counts of this clonotype. This chain uses TRBV12-3 or TRBV12-4 with TRBJ2-6, with unresolved D. This CDR3 comprises 18 residues. The V end was cut by 4 bases, the J end by 1 base, with 17 bases between. The DNA of the CDR3 is TGTGCCAGCAGTTCGGTTCGAATTGGCGGATCTGGGGCCAACGTCCTGACTTTC. Protein sequence: CASSSVRIGGSGANVLTF.

This clonotype was recorded many times. This chain joins TRBV24-1 and TRBJ2-3; D gene unclear. Trimming cost V 6 bases and J 4 bases, with 10 bases left between them. From germline, CDR1 is KGHDR and CDR2 SFDVKD. The CDR3 is made up of 13 amino acids. The CDR3 bases are TGTGCCACCAGTAGGGTAGCTGCAGATACGCAGTATTTT. The encoded protein is CATSRVAADTQYF.

This clonotype was recorded many times. The chain links TRBV12-3 or TRBV12-4 to TRBJ1-3; maybe TRBD1 (5 bases). Trimming cost V 3 bases and J 2 bases, with 11 bases left between them. CDR3 length: 15 residues. CDR3 coding DNA: TGTGCCAGCAGTTTTTGGGGACGGGCTGGAAACACCATATATTTT. Amino acid sequence: CASSFWGRAGNTIYF.

This clonotype was picked up many times. J is TRBJ2-7 and V is TRBV4-3; TRBD1 might be the D (6 bases). V gave up 5 bases and J gave up 5 bases, with 10 bases separating them. In germline, CDR1 is LGHNA, CDR2 YSLEER. The CDR3 extends over 12 amino acids. The CDR3 is CASSKQGDEQYF. CDR3 bases: TGCGCCAGCAGCAAACAGGGCGACGAGCAGTACTTC.

The sample holds many counts of this clonotype. This sequence joins TRBV12-3 or TRBV12-4 and TRBJ2-2; 14 bases agree with TRBD2. The length of the CDR3 is 20 residues. V trimming: 4 bases; J trimming: 3 bases; junction bases outside the gene matches: 13. CDR3 protein: CASSSGLAGGSKPHTGELFF. CDR3 nucleotide sequence: TGTGCCAGCAGTTCCGGACTAGCGGGAGGATCTAAACCACACACCGGGGAGCTGTTTTTT.

This clonotype was seen many times. Germline and junction disagree at one end, which may indicate a read error. J is TRBJ2-1 and V is TRBV7-8; no clear D. The CDR3 totals 14 residues. Germline lookup yields CDR1 SGHVS and CDR2 FQNEAQ. This CDR3 is CASSLDAVRDEQFF. The CDR3 coding sequence is TGTGCCAGCAGTTTAGACGCGGTTCGGGATGAGCAGTTCTTC.

The V and J genes are TRBV7-2 and TRBJ1-1, with D possibly TRBD1 on 5 matching bases. Germline CDR1 is SGHTA and CDR2 is FQGNSA. Trimming removed 1 base at V and 1 base at J, with 13 bases between. CDR3 size: 16 residues. In DNA form, the CDR3 reads TGTGCCAGCAGCTTAGGGGTAATCGGGGGGAACACTGAAGCTTTCTTT. Translated: CASSLGVIGGNTEAFF. The full variable domain, with the rest looked up from reference TRBV7-2 and TRBJ1-1, is GAGVSQSPSNKVTEKGKDVELRCDPISGHTALYWYRQSLGQGLEFLIYFQGNSAPDKSGLPSDRFSAERTGGSVSTLTIQRTQQEDSAVYLCASSLGVIGGNTEAFFGQGTRLTVV.

This clonotype was counted a few times. The chain employs TRBV5-1 and TRBJ2-3; TRBD2 aligns across 8 bases. Trimming removed 4 bases from V and 5 bases from J; junction bases left unmatched: 3. This CDR3 is built from 13 residues. Germline CDR1 is SGHRS and CDR2 is YFSETQ. CDR3 in DNA: TGCGCCAGCAGCAAAGCGGGAGAAGATACGCAGTATTTT. This sequence encodes CASSKAGEDTQYF. The whole variable domain, remainder taken from reference TRBV5-1 and TRBJ2-3, is KAGVTQTPRYLIKTRGQQVTLSCSPISGHRSVSWYQQTPGQGLQFLFEYFSETQRNKGNFPGRFSGRQFSNSRSEMNVSTLELGDSALYLCASSKAGEDTQYFGPGTRLTVL.

This clonotype was seen at least ten times. The chain employs TRBV7-9 and TRBJ1-2; 7 nucleotides align to TRBD1. V was pared by 4 bases and J by 4 bases, with 12 bases of the junction left unmatched. The CDR3 runs to 16 residues. CDR1 is SEHNR and CDR2 is FQNEAQ in the germline V gene (reference sequence). The CDR3 coding sequence is TGTGCCAGCAGCTCCCAGGCGGGACAGCTTCTCTATGGCTACACCTTC. The encoded protein is CASSSQAGQLLYGYTF. The full variable domain, rest sourced from reference TRBV7-9 and TRBJ1-2, is DTGVSQNPRHKITKRGQNVTFRCDPISEHNRLYWYRQTLGQGPEFLTYFQNEAQLEKSRLLSDRFSAERPKGSFSTLEIQRTEQGDSAMYLCASSSQAGQLLYGYTFGSGTRLTVV.

V usage is TRBV10-3 and J usage is TRBJ2-1, with 8 bases that match TRBD2. J gave up 9 bases and V 0 bases, and 4 bases lay outside the gene matches. The CDR3 is 14 residues long. Germline V gives CDR1 ENHRY, CDR2 SYGVKD. The DNA for the CDR3 is TGTGCCATCAGTGAGTCGACTAGCGTCCGTGAGCAGTTCTTC. Its protein product is CAISESTSVREQFF.

As concerns this clonotype: A much larger clone differs by one base, so this may be a read error. The chain carries TRBV7-9 and TRBJ2-1, with D unclear. Germline V gene lookup returns CDR1 SEHNR and CDR2 FQNEAQ (reference sequence). The V end lost 0 bases, the J end lost 8 bases, and 5 bases lay between the germline ends. CDR3 size: 12 residues. The CDR3 loop is CASSLARYEQFF. For the CDR3, the DNA is TGTGCCAGCAGCTTAGCGCGATATGAGCAGTTCTTC.

This clonotype was recorded many times. V usage is TRBV12-3 or TRBV12-4 and J usage is TRBJ2-3; D gene ambiguous. The CDR3 has 14 amino acids. Trimming removed 3 bases from V and 6 bases from J, with 13 bases in between. The chain's CDR3 is CASSFRRRPDTQYF. The CDR3 DNA reads as TGTGCCAGCAGTTTCCGCAGGCGACCGGATACGCAGTATTTT.

This clonotype was seen ten or more times. The J gene is TRBJ2-7, the V gene TRBV4-3; D gene unclear. The germline V and J ends were trimmed by 4 bases and 2 bases, with 15 bases remaining between them. CDR3 length equals 15 residues. Germline CDR1 is LGHNA and CDR2 is YSLEER. The CDR3 DNA follows: TGCGCCAGCAGCCCTTGGCGAACCGCGACCTACGAGCAGTACTTC. It yields the protein CASSPWRTATYEQYF.

This clonotype was recorded many times. This chain uses TRBV4-3 with TRBJ2-7, with 8 bases that match TRBD2. This CDR3 is 15 amino acids long. The V and J ends lost 0 bases and 6 bases, in that order; junction bases with no gene match: 7. Germline CDR1 reads LGHNA; CDR2 reads YSLEER. The CDR3 is CASSQESGLVSEQYF. CDR3 nucleotides: TGCGCCAGCAGCCAAGAGTCGGGACTAGTCAGCGAGCAGTACTTC.

This clonotype was seen at least ten times. The chain links TRBV11-2 to TRBJ2-7; TRBD2 matches at 11 bases. The V segment lost 7 bases and the J segment 3 bases; nucleotides outside the gene matches: 8. The germline V gene encodes CDR1 SGHAT and CDR2 FQNNGV. The CDR3 runs to 15 residues. The CDR3 loop reads CASTWGTSGNYEQYF. The CDR3 DNA follows: TGTGCCAGCACTTGGGGGACTAGCGGCAACTACGAGCAGTACTTC.

There are many counts of this clonotype. V and J are TRBV29-1 and TRBJ2-7; the match to TRBD1 covers 9 bases. V gave up 6 bases and J gave up 7 bases; unmatched junction bases: 7. Looked up from germline, CDR1 is SQVTM and CDR2 is ANQGSEA. This CDR3 region has 12 residues. The CDR3 region is CSVEGQGMEQYF. CDR3 coding DNA: TGCAGCGTGGAGGGACAGGGAATGGAGCAGTACTTC.